The rows below give T cell receptor beta chains drawn from one sample of a study of Graves' ophthalmopathy and Graves' hyperthyroidism. TCRdb independently ran MiXCR on the multiplex PCR reads; one entry per CDR3 protein. The sample holds 600,000 to 950,000 distinct CDR3 sequences, around 40% seen once. Sequencing used peripheral blood. These receptors all come from an adult man with Graves' ophthalmopathy. CDR3s include the opening cysteine and the closing phenylalanine or tryptophan.

cdr3_aa: CSPGGRRYTF; v_call: TRBV29-1
cdr3_aa: CASRQGQGAFQPQHF; v_call: TRBV6-5
cdr3_aa: CASRSSGRETQYF; v_call: TRBV12-3/TRBV12-4
cdr3_aa: CANSFGQNNNYGYTF; v_call: TRBV7-2
cdr3_aa: CASSLAGAIEETQYF; v_call: TRBV7-9
cdr3_aa: CATSTEGTGNGYTF; v_call: TRBV15
cdr3_aa: CASSQVGGVGETQYF; v_call: TRBV11-2
cdr3_aa: CASADNEKLFF; v_call: TRBV10-3
cdr3_aa: CASTGGFADTGELFF; v_call: TRBV19
cdr3_aa: CASSAGASLIGNTIYF; v_call: TRBV19
cdr3_aa: CASSPGTSGLTDYEQYF; v_call: TRBV4-1
cdr3_aa: CATSRETSSNQPQHF; v_call: TRBV15
cdr3_aa: CASSGKLQGANTGELFF; v_call: TRBV2
cdr3_aa: CASSQDWSGLDTEAFF; v_call: TRBV4-1
cdr3_aa: CASSIQGQLAYTF; v_call: TRBV19
cdr3_aa: CATSSPGQGGNYGYTF; v_call: TRBV15
cdr3_aa: CSAETRYEQYF; v_call: TRBV20-1
cdr3_aa: CASSTRDHPTGELFF; v_call: TRBV7-9
cdr3_aa: CSVESPGASYEQYF; v_call: TRBV29-1
cdr3_aa: CSASAGSSYEQYF; v_call: TRBV20-1
cdr3_aa: CASTRTSGYETQYF; v_call: TRBV9
cdr3_aa: CASSLRDRQETQYF; v_call: TRBV5-1
cdr3_aa: CASSGFASSQETQYF; v_call: TRBV12-3/TRBV12-4
cdr3_aa: CASIIDRASEAFF; v_call: TRBV6-1
cdr3_aa: CSVDSRGGNACGYTF; v_call: TRBV29-1
cdr3_aa: CASSLSVLRQGLNTEAFF; v_call: TRBV11-2
cdr3_aa: CSVDGPARNEKLFF; v_call: TRBV29-1
cdr3_aa: CASIRDRPNQPQHF; v_call: TRBV7-2
cdr3_aa: CSAREPALSQYF; v_call: TRBV20-1